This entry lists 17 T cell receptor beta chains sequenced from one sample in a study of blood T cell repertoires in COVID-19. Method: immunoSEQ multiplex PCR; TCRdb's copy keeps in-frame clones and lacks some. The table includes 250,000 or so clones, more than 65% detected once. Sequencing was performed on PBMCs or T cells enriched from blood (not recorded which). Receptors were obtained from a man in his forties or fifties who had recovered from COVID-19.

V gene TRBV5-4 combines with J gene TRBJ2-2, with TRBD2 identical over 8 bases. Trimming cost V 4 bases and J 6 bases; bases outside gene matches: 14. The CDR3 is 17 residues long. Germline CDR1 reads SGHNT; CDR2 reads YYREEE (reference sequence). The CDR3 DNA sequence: TGTGCCAGCAGCCCCCGGGGGAGCGGGAGATTTTCCGGGGAGCTGTTTTTT. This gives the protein CASSPRGSGRFSGELFF.

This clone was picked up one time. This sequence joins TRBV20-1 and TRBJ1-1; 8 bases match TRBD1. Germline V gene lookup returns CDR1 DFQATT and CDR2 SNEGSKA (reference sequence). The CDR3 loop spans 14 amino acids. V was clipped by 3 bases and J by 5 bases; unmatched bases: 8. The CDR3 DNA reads TGCAGTGCTAGTCGGGCGACAGGGGTGACTGAAGCTTTCTTT. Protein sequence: CSASRATGVTEAFF.

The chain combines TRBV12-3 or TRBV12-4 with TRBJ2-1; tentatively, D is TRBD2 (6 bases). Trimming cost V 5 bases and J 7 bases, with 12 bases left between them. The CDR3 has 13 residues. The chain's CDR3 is CASSTWRENEQFF. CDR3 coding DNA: TGTGCCAGCAGTACGTGGCGGGAAAATGAGCAGTTCTTC.

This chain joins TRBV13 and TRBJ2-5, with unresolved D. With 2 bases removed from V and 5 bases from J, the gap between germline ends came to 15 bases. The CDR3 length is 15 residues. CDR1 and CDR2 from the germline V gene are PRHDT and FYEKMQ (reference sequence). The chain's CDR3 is CASSLFTSVRETQYF. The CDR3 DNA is TGTGCCAGCAGCTTATTCACTTCCGTCAGGGAGACCCAGTACTTC. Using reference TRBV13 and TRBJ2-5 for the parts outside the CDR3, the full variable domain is AAGVIQSPRHLIKEKRETATLKCYPIPRHDTVYWYQQGPGQDPQFLISFYEKMQSDKGSIPDRFSAQQFSDYHSELNMSSLELGDSALYFCASSLFTSVRETQYFGPGTRLLVL.

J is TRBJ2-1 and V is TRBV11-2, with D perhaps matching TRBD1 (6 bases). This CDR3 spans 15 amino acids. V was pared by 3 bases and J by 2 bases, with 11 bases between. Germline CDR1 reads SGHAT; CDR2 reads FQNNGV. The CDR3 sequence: CASSFGQGPYNEQFF. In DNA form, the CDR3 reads TGTGCCAGCAGCTTCGGCCAGGGGCCCTACAATGAGCAGTTCTTC.

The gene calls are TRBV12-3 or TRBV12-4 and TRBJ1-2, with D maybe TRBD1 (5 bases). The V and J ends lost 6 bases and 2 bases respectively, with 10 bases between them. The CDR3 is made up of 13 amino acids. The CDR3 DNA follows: TGTGCCAGCAGGCTCCAGGGAAACTATGGCTACACCTTC. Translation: CASRLQGNYGYTF.

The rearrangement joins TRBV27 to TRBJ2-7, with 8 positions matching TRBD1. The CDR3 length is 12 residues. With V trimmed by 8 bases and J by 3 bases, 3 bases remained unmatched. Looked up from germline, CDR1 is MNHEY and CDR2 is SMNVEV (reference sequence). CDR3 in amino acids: CASGDRFYEQYF. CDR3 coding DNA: TGTGCCAGCGGGGACAGGTTCTACGAGCAGTACTTC.

CDR3 sequence (DNA): TGTGCCAGCAGCAACAGTGGGGGGGCCCAGCCCCAGCATTTT. Translation: CASSNSGGAQPQHF. This sequence joins TRBV5-6 and TRBJ1-5; a weak D match, TRBD1 (6 bases). Germline V gives CDR1 SGHDT, CDR2 YYEEEE. This CDR3 is built from 14 residues. Trimming left V 4 bases short and J 7 bases short, with 15 bases between.

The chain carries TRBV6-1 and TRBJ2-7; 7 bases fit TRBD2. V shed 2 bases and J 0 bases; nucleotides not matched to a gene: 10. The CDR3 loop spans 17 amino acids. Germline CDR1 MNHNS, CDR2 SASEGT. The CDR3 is CASSEIWGGGLSYEQYF. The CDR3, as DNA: TGTGCCAGCAGTGAAATTTGGGGGGGAGGGCTCTCCTACGAGCAGTACTTC.

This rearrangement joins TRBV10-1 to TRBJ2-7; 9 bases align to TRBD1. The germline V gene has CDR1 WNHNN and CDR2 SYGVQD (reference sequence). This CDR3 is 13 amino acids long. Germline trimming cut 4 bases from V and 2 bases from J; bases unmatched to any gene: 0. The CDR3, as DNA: TGCGCCAGCAGTGGGGACAGGGCCTACGAGCAGTACTTC. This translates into CASSGDRAYEQYF.

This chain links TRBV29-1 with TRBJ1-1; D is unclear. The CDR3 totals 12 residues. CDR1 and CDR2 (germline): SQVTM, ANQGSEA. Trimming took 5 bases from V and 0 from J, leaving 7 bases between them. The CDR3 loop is CSVIAVNTEAFF. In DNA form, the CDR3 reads TGCAGCGTTATAGCAGTGAACACTGAAGCTTTCTTT.

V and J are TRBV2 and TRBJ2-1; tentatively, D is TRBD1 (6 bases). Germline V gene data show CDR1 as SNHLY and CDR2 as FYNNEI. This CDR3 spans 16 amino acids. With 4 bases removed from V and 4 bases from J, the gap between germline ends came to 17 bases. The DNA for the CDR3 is TGTGCCAGCAGTGCCCGGCCCATGGGGGCTTACAATGAGCAGTTCTTC. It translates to CASSARPMGAYNEQFF.

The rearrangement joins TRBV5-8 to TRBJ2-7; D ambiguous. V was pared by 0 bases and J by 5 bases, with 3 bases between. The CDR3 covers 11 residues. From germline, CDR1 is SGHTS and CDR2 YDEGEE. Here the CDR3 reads CASSLVNEQYF. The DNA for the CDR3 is TGTGCCAGCAGCTTGGTTAACGAGCAGTACTTC.

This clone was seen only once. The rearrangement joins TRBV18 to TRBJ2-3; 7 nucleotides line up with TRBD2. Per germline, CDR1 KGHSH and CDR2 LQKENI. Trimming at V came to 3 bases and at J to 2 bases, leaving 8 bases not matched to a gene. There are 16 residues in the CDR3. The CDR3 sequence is CASSPQRAGVTDTQYF. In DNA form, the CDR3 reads TGTGCCAGCTCACCGCAACGGGCGGGGGTCACAGATACGCAGTATTTT.

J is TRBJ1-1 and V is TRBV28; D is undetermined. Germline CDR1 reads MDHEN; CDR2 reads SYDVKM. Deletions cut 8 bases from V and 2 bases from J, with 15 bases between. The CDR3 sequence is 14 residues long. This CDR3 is CASCKYGINTEAFF. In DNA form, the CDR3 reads TGTGCCAGCTGTAAGTACGGGATTAACACTGAAGCTTTCTTT.

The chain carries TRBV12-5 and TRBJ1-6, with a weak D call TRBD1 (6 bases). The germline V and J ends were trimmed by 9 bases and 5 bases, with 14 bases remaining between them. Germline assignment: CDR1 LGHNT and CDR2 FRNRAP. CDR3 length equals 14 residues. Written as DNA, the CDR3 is TGTGCTAGCCTCCAGGGGTTTCATAATTCACCCCTCCACTTT. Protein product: CASLQGFHNSPLHF. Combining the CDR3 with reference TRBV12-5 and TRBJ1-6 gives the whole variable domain DARVTQTPRHKVTEMGQEVTMRCQPILGHNTVFWYRQTMMQGLELLAYFRNRAPLDDSGMPKDRFSAEMPDATLATLKIQPSEPRDSAVYFCASLQGFHNSPLHFGNGTRLTVT.

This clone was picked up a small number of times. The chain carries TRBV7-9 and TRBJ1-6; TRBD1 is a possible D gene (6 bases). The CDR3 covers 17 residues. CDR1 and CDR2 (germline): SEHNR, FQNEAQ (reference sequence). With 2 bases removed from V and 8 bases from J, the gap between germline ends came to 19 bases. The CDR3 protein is CASSLFPAQGFDSPLHF. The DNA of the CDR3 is TGTGCCAGCAGCTTATTCCCCGCACAGGGTTTTGATTCACCCCTCCACTTT.